These T cell receptor beta chains were read from a single sample in a study of blood T cell repertoires in COVID-19. Some clones are missing from TCRdb's copy, which holds only in-frame ones; the method was immunoSEQ multiplex PCR. The profile shows about 220,000 clones, 65% to 85% of them singletons. Material: PBMCs or T cells enriched from blood (not recorded which). The receptors were gathered from a woman aged 60-75 years who had recovered from COVID-19. CDR3s include the opening cysteine and the closing phenylalanine or tryptophan. D genes are given only for firm matches. Not every row has a clone size; where given, it reads once, few, many or a size class.

V	D	J	size	CDR3	DNA
TRBV3-1/TRBV3-2	TRBD1	TRBJ2-1	.	CASSQTGGEQFF	TGTGCCAGCAGCCAAACAGGGGGTGAGCAGTTCTTC
TRBV9	TRBD1	TRBJ1-6	.	CASSVEGQGNSPLHF	TGTGCCAGCAGCGTAGAGGGACAGGGGAATTCACCCCTCCACTTT
TRBV5-8	.	TRBJ1-5	.	CASSLAGPEPQHF	TGTGCCAGCAGCTTGGCAGGGCCGGAGCCCCAGCATTTT
TRBV29-1	TRBD2	TRBJ2-7	.	CSVGTNYEQYF	TGCAGCGTAGGGACTAACTACGAGCAGTACTTC
TRBV29-1	TRBD1	TRBJ1-1	.	CSVVPLQGASEAFF	TGCAGCGTTGTTCCCCTACAGGGGGCTAGTGAAGCTTTCTTT
TRBV7-2	TRBD2	TRBJ2-7	.	CASSLHSPGLAGIGVEQYF	TGTGCCAGCAGCCTCCACAGCCCGGGACTAGCGGGGATAGGCGTAGAGCAGTACTTC
TRBV5-5	.	TRBJ2-3	.	CASSFLLDTQYF	TGTGCCAGCAGCTTCCTTTTAGATACGCAGTATTTT
TRBV7-6	TRBD2	TRBJ2-1	.	CASSLVDREDHNEQFF	TGTGCCAGCAGCTTAGTGGACCGGGAGGACCACAATGAGCAGTTCTTC
TRBV7-2	TRBD1	TRBJ2-7	.	CASSIGPGQTTGQYF	TGTGCCAGCAGCATCGGCCCGGGACAGACTACGGGGCAGTACTTC
TRBV7-2	.	TRBJ1-6	.	CASSLAGTIQPLHF	TGTGCCAGCAGCTTAGCTGGGACAATTCAACCCCTCCACTTT
TRBV7-2	.	TRBJ2-5	few	CASSQQVQETQYF	TGTGCCAGCAGCCAACAGGTCCAAGAGACCCAGTACTTC
TRBV11-2	TRBD1	TRBJ1-1	.	CASSLAGGGTEAFF	TGTGCCAGCAGCTTAGCAGGGGGCGGCACTGAAGCTTTCTTT
TRBV6-1	.	TRBJ2-7	.	CASSEDGTGWAYEQYF	TGTGCCAGCAGTGAAGACGGCACAGGGTGGGCCTACGAGCAGTACTTC
TRBV7-2	.	TRBJ1-2	.	CASSIRQDYGYTF	TGTGCCAGCAGCATAAGACAGGACTATGGCTACACCTTC
TRBV19	.	TRBJ1-3	.	CASSPGRGSGNTIYF	TGTGCCAGTAGTCCCGGCAGGGGCTCTGGAAACACCATATATTTT
TRBV10-1	TRBD1	TRBJ1-1	.	CASLPAGQGVHGCTEAFF	TGCGCCAGCTTACCCGCTGGACAGGGGGTTCACGGATGCACTGAAGCTTTCTTT
TRBV6-6	.	TRBJ2-1	.	CASSYSASSDEQFF	TGTGCCAGCAGTTACTCCGCTAGCAGCGATGAGCAGTTCTTC
TRBV10-3	TRBD2	TRBJ2-1	.	CAISLRGGEPGLAEPPNEQFF	TGTGCCATCAGTCTCCGGGGGGGGGAACCGGGACTAGCGGAACCCCCCAATGAGCAGTTCTTC
TRBV7-9	.	TRBJ2-1	.	CASSSREQFF	TGTGCCAGCAGCTCTAGGGAGCAGTTCTTC
TRBV20-1	TRBD1	TRBJ2-1	.	CSASGQGATLGYNEQFF	TGCAGTGCTAGTGGACAGGGGGCAACCTTGGGATACAATGAGCAGTTCTTC
TRBV11-3	.	TRBJ2-7	.	CASSKQGYEQYF	TGTGCCAGCAGCAAACAGGGCTACGAGCAGTACTTC
TRBV11-3	TRBD2	TRBJ2-2	.	CASSSSGGNTGELFF	TGTGCCAGCAGCTCCAGCGGGGGCAACACCGGGGAGCTGTTTTTT
TRBV6-5	.	TRBJ1-2	.	CASLGEGFPNYGYTF	TGTGCCAGCTTAGGGGAGGGGTTTCCTAACTATGGCTACACCTTC
TRBV11-2	.	TRBJ2-2	.	CASSLQGNTGELFF	TGTGCCAGCAGCTTACAGGGTAACACCGGGGAGCTGTTTTTT
TRBV5-8	.	TRBJ1-1	once	CAQAAGLVDTEAFF	TGTGCCCAGGCGGCAGGGTTGGTAGACACTGAAGCTTTCTTT
TRBV21-1	.	TRBJ1-1	.	CASSKGSGRDTEAFF	TGTGCCAGCAGCAAAGGGAGTGGTCGGGACACTGAAGCTTTCTTT
TRBV18	TRBD1	TRBJ1-5	few	CASSPGQDNQPQHF	TGTGCCAGCTCACCGGGACAGGACAATCAGCCCCAGCATTTT
TRBV10-3	.	TRBJ2-1	.	CAISDRDYNEQFF	TGTGCCATCAGTGACAGGGATTACAATGAGCAGTTCTTC
TRBV6-1	TRBD1	TRBJ1-6	.	CASSERTGGSWSPLHF	TGTGCCAGCAGTGAGAGGACAGGGGGGTCTTGGTCACCCCTCCACTTT
TRBV2	TRBD1	TRBJ2-2	.	CASSLAGGTGELFF	TGTGCCAGCAGCCTGGCAGGGGGAACCGGGGAGCTGTTTTTT
TRBV11-3	TRBD1	TRBJ1-6	.	CATLSPLDRDQPLHF	TGTGCCACCCTTAGTCCGTTGGACAGGGACCAACCCCTCCACTTT
TRBV7-8	TRBD1	TRBJ2-1	.	CASSRPGQHTNEQFF	TGTGCCAGCAGCCGGCCGGGACAGCACACAAATGAGCAGTTCTTC
TRBV6-5	.	TRBJ1-2	.	CASSYSGRGSDGYTF	TGTGCCAGCAGTTATTCAGGCAGGGGAAGTGATGGCTACACCTTC
TRBV4-3	TRBD2	TRBJ2-5	.	CAPSQANSPAGGETQYF	TGCGCCCCCAGCCAAGCAAATTCCCCGGCGGGGGGGGAGACCCAGTACTTC
TRBV7-9	.	TRBJ2-1	.	CASSLTQGTYNEQFF	TGTGCCAGCAGCTTGACACAGGGAACCTACAATGAGCAGTTCTTC
TRBV19	TRBD1	TRBJ1-2	.	CASRTSGGGNYGYTF	TGTGCCAGTAGAACTTCAGGGGGCGGAAACTATGGCTACACCTTC
TRBV6-4	.	TRBJ2-1	few	CASSITPSGYNEQFF	TGTGCCAGCAGTATCACTCCCTCGGGCTACAATGAGCAGTTCTTC
TRBV6-5	.	TRBJ2-7	.	CASSRLAGSYEQYF	TGTGCCAGCAGTCGGCTCGCAGGCTCCTACGAGCAGTACTTC
TRBV9	.	TRBJ1-5	.	CASSVEGVSNQPQHF	TGTGCCAGCAGCGTAGAAGGGGTTAGCAATCAGCCCCAGCATTTT
TRBV7-8	.	TRBJ2-1	.	CASDFGQPYNEQFF	TGTGCCAGCGACTTTGGACAGCCATACAATGAGCAGTTCTTC
TRBV19	.	TRBJ1-1	.	CASSIRAGNTEAFF	TGTGCCAGTAGTATCAGGGCAGGGAACACTGAAGCTTTCTTT
TRBV6-6	.	TRBJ1-2	.	CASSVGGSNYGYTF	TGTGCCAGTTCGGTGGGGGGTTCAAACTATGGCTACACCTTC
TRBV9	TRBD1	TRBJ2-5	.	CASSARQGQETQYF	TGTGCCAGCAGCGCCAGACAGGGGCAAGAGACCCAGTACTTC
TRBV11-2	TRBD1	TRBJ1-1	many	CASSLGTDTEAFF	TGTGCCAGCAGCCTCGGGACAGACACTGAAGCTTTCTTT